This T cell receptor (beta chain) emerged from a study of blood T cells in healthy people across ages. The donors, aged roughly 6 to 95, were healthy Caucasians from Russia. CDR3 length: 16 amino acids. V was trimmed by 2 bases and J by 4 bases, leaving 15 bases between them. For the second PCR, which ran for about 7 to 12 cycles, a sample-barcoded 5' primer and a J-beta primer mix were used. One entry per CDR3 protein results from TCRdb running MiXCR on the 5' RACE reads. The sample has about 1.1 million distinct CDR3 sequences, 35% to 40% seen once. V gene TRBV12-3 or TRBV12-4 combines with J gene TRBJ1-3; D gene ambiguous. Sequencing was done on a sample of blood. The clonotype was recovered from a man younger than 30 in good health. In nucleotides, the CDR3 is TGTGCCAGCAGTTTAAATGTCCGGCTGAAAGGAAACACCATATATTTT. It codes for CASSLNVRLKGNTIYF.